Below, one TCR beta chain is given with its context. TCRdb re-analysed the RT-PCR reads in MiXCR, keeping a single row per CDR3 protein. Altogether hundreds of thousands of distinct CDR3 sequences are present, around 8% being singletons, with the ten largest covering about an eighth. This sample is drawn from a study of response to subunit inactivated influenza vaccine. Trimming took off 0 bases at V and 1 base at J, with 24 bases between the two ends. Germline V gene data show CDR1 as SQVTM and CDR2 as ANQGSEA. The CDR3 is 19 residues long. The clonotype comes from a man aged 45 to 70 who received an inactivated influenza vaccine. The starting material was PBMCs from blood, obtained less than 30 months after vaccination. The gene calls are TRBV29-1 and TRBJ1-2; possibly TRBD1 for D (5 bases). For the CDR3, the DNA is TGCAGCGTTGAAGATCTGAAAACGCGGGCAGGGATAGTTAACTATGGCTACACCTTC. Translated, it gives CSVEDLKTRAGIVNYGYTF.